This passage covers 17 T cell receptor beta chains from one sample sequenced in a study of shared clonotypes between healthy human individuals. The data were produced by immunoSEQ multiplex PCR, yet TCRdb's version contains in-frame clones alone and is incomplete. The sample shows under 2.5 million clones, 85% to 95% of them seen only once. The sample comprised naive CD4+ T cells from PBMCs. Subset specified: CD45RA+ positively selected. The origin of the receptors is a man aged 18 to 30 in good health. Some clones in this sample may be carry-over from other donors' samples.

The CDR3 DNA sequence: TGTGCCAGCAGCCACGGACTAGCGGGAGGGCCTGGGGAGACCCAGTACTTC. It codes for CASSHGLAGGPGETQYF. The chain uses TRBV7-9 and TRBJ2-5; TRBD2 agrees at 15 bases. Germline V gives CDR1 SEHNR, CDR2 FQNEAQ (reference sequence). J gave up 5 bases and V 5 bases, and 9 bases lay outside the gene matches. The CDR3 contains 17 residues. Complete variable domain (other parts from reference TRBV7-9 and TRBJ2-5): DTGVSQNPRHKITKRGQNVTFRCDPISEHNRLYWYRQTLGQGPEFLTYFQNEAQLEKSRLLSDRFSAERPKGSFSTLEIQRTEQGDSAMYLCASSHGLAGGPGETQYFGPGTRLLVL.

This clone was seen more than once but under ten times. This rearrangement joins TRBV5-1 to TRBJ1-1, with 11 nucleotides matching TRBD1. J was trimmed by 11 bases and V by 2 bases; bases with no gene match: 5. Germline V gives CDR1 SGHRS, CDR2 YFSETQ. The CDR3 consists of 13 residues. CDR3 sequence: CASSFGQGARAFF. In nucleotides, the CDR3 is TGCGCCAGCAGCTTTGGACAGGGGGCGAGGGCTTTCTTT.

J is TRBJ1-5 and V is TRBV27, with no clear D. This CDR3 is built from 15 residues. Germline CDR1 MNHEY, CDR2 SMNVEV (reference sequence). Deletions cut 5 bases from V and 5 bases from J, with 16 bases between. CDR3 sequence: CASSPGRVRDQPQHF. The CDR3 DNA sequence: TGTGCCAGCAGTCCCGGGAGGGTAAGGGATCAGCCCCAGCATTTT.

The chain recombines TRBV19 with TRBJ2-1, with 13 bases matching TRBD2. J lost 6 bases, V lost 6 bases, and 8 bases had no gene match. The length of the CDR3 is 16 residues. Germline CDR1 LNHDA, CDR2 SQIVND (reference sequence). The CDR3 region has the DNA TGTGCCAGTAGCCGTCAACTAGCGGGAGGGCCCAATGAGCAGTTCTTC. This translates into CASSRQLAGGPNEQFF.

This sequence joins TRBV18 and TRBJ1-3; a weak D match, TRBD1 (5 bases). This CDR3 spans 16 amino acids. V shed 3 bases and J shed 0 bases, with 12 bases lying between them. Germline V CDR1 and CDR2: KGHSH, LQKENI. CDR3 in DNA: TGTGCCAGCTCACCCTATTTACAGGACTCTGGAAACACCATATATTTT. Protein: CASSPYLQDSGNTIYF.

J is TRBJ2-1 and V is TRBV18, with 9 bases matching TRBD2. The V gene's germline CDR1 is KGHSH and CDR2 LQKENI. V lost 4 bases to trimming and J lost 5 bases; unmatched junction nucleotides: 3. The CDR3 has 14 amino acids. The CDR3 bases are TGTGCCAGCTCACTTGGCGGGGGGGACAATGAGCAGTTCTTC. Protein product: CASSLGGGDNEQFF. The full variable domain, with the rest looked up from reference TRBV18 and TRBJ2-1, is NAGVMQNPRHLVRRRGQEARLRCSPMKGHSHVYWYRQLPEEGLKFMVYLQKENIIDESGMPKERFSAEFPKEGPSILRIQQVVRGDSAAYFCASSLGGGDNEQFFGPGTRLTVL.

The chain uses TRBV7-2 and TRBJ1-1; a weak D match, TRBD1 (6 bases). CDR1 and CDR2 from the germline V gene are SGHTA and FQGNSA. V lost 0 bases to trimming and J lost 3 bases, with 8 bases between them. This CDR3 has 14 amino acids. The DNA of the CDR3 is TGTGCCAGCAGCTTAGCGGGGGGCCACACTGAAGCTTTCTTT. This gives the protein CASSLAGGHTEAFF.

This clone was seen just once. The chain recombines TRBV18 with TRBJ1-1, with 8 bases lining up with TRBD1. Germline V CDR1 and CDR2: KGHSH, LQKENI. Unmatched junction bases numbered 4, after V lost 4 bases and J lost 3 bases. This CDR3 is 14 amino acids long. The CDR3 protein is CASSQQTGDTEAFF. The CDR3 region has the DNA TGTGCCAGCTCACAACAGACAGGGGACACTGAAGCTTTCTTT.

This clone was counted a single time. The rearrangement joins TRBV11-1 to TRBJ2-5; D unclear. This CDR3 comprises 11 residues. The germline V and J ends were trimmed by 0 bases and 9 bases, with 5 bases remaining between them. Germline CDR1 and CDR2: SGHAT and FQDESV (reference sequence). The chain's CDR3 is CASSLALAQYF. In nucleotides, the CDR3 is TGTGCCAGCAGCTTAGCGCTAGCCCAGTACTTC.

Remarks on this clone: Other DNA sequences from this sample encode an identical CDR3 as well. The chain has TRBV4-1 and TRBJ2-5; D not certain. Trimming stripped 0 bases from V and 3 bases from J, with 5 bases between. The CDR3 runs 13 residues. The germline gives CDR1 MGHRA, CDR2 YSYEKL. Here the CDR3 reads CASSQDREETQYF. The CDR3 region has the DNA TGCGCCAGCAGCCAAGACAGAGAAGAGACCCAGTACTTC.

On this clone itself: The sample carries other DNA sequences with the same CDR3. The chain couples TRBV19 to TRBJ2-7; possibly TRBD1 for D (7 bases). This CDR3 comprises 14 residues. The V gene lost 5 bases and the J gene lost 0 bases, with 11 bases spanning the gap. From germline, CDR1 is LNHDA and CDR2 SQIVND (reference sequence). Written as DNA, the CDR3 is TGTGCCAGTAGTCCAGGGGGGAGCTCCTACGAGCAGTACTTC. Protein product: CASSPGGSSYEQYF.

The gene calls are TRBV28 and TRBJ2-5; 14 bases fit TRBD2. The CDR3 length is 15 residues. V gave up 4 bases and J gave up 5 bases; unmatched junction bases: 3. Germline V lookup: CDR1 MDHEN, CDR2 SYDVKM. CDR3 nucleotide sequence: TGTGCCAGCAGTTCCAGACTAGCGGGAGGGGAGACCCAGTACTTC. Translated: CASSSRLAGGETQYF.

The chain has TRBV7-3 and TRBJ2-1; D not resolved. The germline V gene encodes CDR1 SGHTA and CDR2 FQGTGA. The CDR3 length is 12 residues. V was cut by 5 bases and J by 6 bases, with 8 bases left in between. The CDR3 region is CASSPSGNEQFF. In DNA, the CDR3 is TGTGCCAGCAGCCCCTCAGGCAATGAGCAGTTCTTC.

This sequence joins TRBV7-7 and TRBJ2-2, with 12 bases lining up with TRBD2. The CDR3 contains 17 residues. V gave up 5 bases and J gave up 4 bases; unmatched junction bases: 8. Per the germline V gene, CDR1 is SSHAT and CDR2 is FNYEAQ (reference sequence). CDR3 in DNA: TGTGCCAGCAGCCCCCGACTAGCGGGAGACGTCACCGGGGAGCTGTTTTTT. Translation: CASSPRLAGDVTGELFF.

J is TRBJ2-1 and V is TRBV11-2; D not resolved. V lost 0 bases to trimming and J lost 6 bases, with 6 bases between them. Germline V gene data show CDR1 as SGHAT and CDR2 as FQNNGV. CDR3 length: 13 residues. As DNA, the CDR3 is TGTGCCAGCAGCTTAGATTACAGCAATGAGCAGTTCTTC. Its translation is CASSLDYSNEQFF.

The J gene is TRBJ2-1, the V gene TRBV30; D not resolved. V was shortened by 0 bases and J by 10 bases, with 13 bases between the two germline ends. Germline-derived CDR1 and CDR2 are GTSNPN and SVGIG (reference sequence). The CDR3 contains 13 residues. CDR3 coding DNA: TGTGCCTGGAGTGTTCTGGCTGCAAGAGAGCAGTTCTTC. This sequence encodes CAWSVLAAREQFF.

This clone was seen just once. The chain has TRBV19 and TRBJ2-5; the D is unclear. Between the trimmed V and J ends, which lost 10 bases and 5 bases, there was a span of 11 bases. CDR1 and CDR2 (germline): LNHDA, SQIVND (reference sequence). The CDR3 length is 11 residues. Here the CDR3 reads CATAMRETQYF. The CDR3 DNA reads as TGTGCCACTGCGATGAGGGAGACCCAGTACTTC.